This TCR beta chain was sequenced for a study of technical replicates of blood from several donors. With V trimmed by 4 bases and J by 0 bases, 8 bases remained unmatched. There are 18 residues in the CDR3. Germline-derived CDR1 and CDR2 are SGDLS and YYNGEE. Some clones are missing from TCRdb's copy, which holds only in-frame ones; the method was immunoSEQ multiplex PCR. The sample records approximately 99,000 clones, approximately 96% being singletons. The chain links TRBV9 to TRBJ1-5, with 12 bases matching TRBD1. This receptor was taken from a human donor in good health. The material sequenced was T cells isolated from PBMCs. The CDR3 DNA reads TGTGCCAGCAGCCCCGGGACAGGGGGCGCTTTTAGCAATCAGCCCCAGCATTTT. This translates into CASSPGTGGAFSNQPQHF. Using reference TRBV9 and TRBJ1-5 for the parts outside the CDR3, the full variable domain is DSGVTQTPKHLITATGQRVTLRCSPRSGDLSVYWYQQSLDQGLQFLIQYYNGEERAKGNILERFSAQQFPDLHSELNLSSLELGDSALYFCASSPGTGGAFSNQPQHFGDGTRLSIL.